This T cell receptor (beta chain) was captured in a study of identical twins (dated by TCRdb to about 2016). A note on the overall study: TCR alpha and beta repertoires from monozygotic twins, unrelated adults of various ages and cord blood were deep-sequenced to test whether fetal clonotypes persist. To rule out contamination, replicate twin experiments were performed at different times with different library preparation protocols.

This clonotype was detected a few times. No antigen is known for it. The input lacks base qualities; no much larger clone sits a single base away. The paper as a whole reports these results and caveats: Compared with coincidental sharing between unrelated individuals, an excess of low generation-probability sequences was observed among out-of-frame TCR alpha sequences shared between twins. Because the same donors could not be followed over many years, conclusions were based on cross-sectional statistical analysis. Zero-insertion analyses could be partly confounded by invariant T cells such as MAIT and iNKT, although diverse VJ usage argued against such confounding for most clonotypes. Out-of-frame TCR alpha sharing in monozygotic twins was systematically underestimated by recombination models, whereas sharing between unrelated individuals was in agreement with the recombination models. Fewer insertions were carried by abundant cord blood beta clonotypes; a weaker similar trend was observed in young adult naive repertoires, while no such trend was observed in memory repertoires. A weaker excess of twin sharing was found in beta out-of-frame sequences because the signal-to-noise ratio was lowered by fewer shared sequences.

Only healthy Caucasian donors were included. Three pairs of female monozygotic twins, all aged roughly 18 to 29 years, were included in the twin cohort. RNA for TCR libraries was isolated from peripheral blood mononuclear cells. For CDR1 and CDR2, the germline V gene lists SGHRS and YFSETQ. The CDR3 measures 15 amino acids from cysteine to phenylalanine. Only the CDR3 DNA is retained, 45 bases long and in frame from the first base. The junction shows trimming of 2 bases on V and 4 bases on J, and the gene matches do not reach 8 bases of it. Library method: 5' RACE. The run used an Illumina HiSeq 2000. A universal primer binding site was introduced by template switching, and a unique molecular identifier was present in the final cDNA, enabling accurate counting of TCR cDNA molecules. Specific primers in the conserved constant-segment region were used to synthesize first-strand cDNA for TCR alpha and beta chains. To control for contamination, every cDNA library carried two barcodes: a SMART-Mk sample barcode plus Illumina barcodes. TruSeq adapter sequences and Illumina sample barcodes were added in two successive PCR steps. The Illumina HiSeq platform was used with custom primers to sequence TCR alpha and beta cDNA libraries. On the study's bioinformatics: Unique molecular identifiers were extracted from raw reads with MiGEC, and CDR3 positions were determined with MiXCR. For each individual, recombination models were inferred using an EM algorithm with the repgenHMM and IGoR tools. The tcR package in R was used for shared clonotype analysis, with sharing normalized by the product of cloneset sizes. Out-of-frame nonproductive sequences were analyzed to study raw recombination free of thymic and clonal selection effects. TCRdb took the public reads, trimmed them with fastp at Q25, ran MiXCR for clone calling and kept in-frame beta chains. Rows with one shared CDR3 protein collapse into an entry with the most common genes and DNA. Here the V and J calls rest on TCRdb's processing, not on the authors' analysis. The sample table lists 600,000 to 700,000 distinct CDR3 sequences, 20% to 25% of them with a count of one. 4.3% of the sample is taken by the ten largest.

Separately, the same data were catalogued under a study of T cells expressing NK-cell markers. As noted in the second study: TCR beta-chain repertoires were profiled in sorted CD3+CD56+NKG2C+, CD3+CD56+NKG2C- and CD3+CD56-NKG2C+ T-cell subsets from about 8 donors. Among the eight sequenced donors, seven were HCMV-seropositive and one was HCMV-seronegative. In several experiments an anti-gammadeltaTCR antibody was added to restrict sorting to alphabetaTCR-expressing T cells. For roughly 6 donors, the dominant CD3+CD56+NKG2C+ clonotypes were among the top 10 CD8+ clonotypes and accounted for about 1.0-8% of CD8+ T cells. Those dominant clonotypes were again the most abundant among CD3+CD56-NKG2C+ cells in several donors, at about 28.3-65%. Whether the expanded NKG2C-expressing T cell clones were specific for HCMV antigens remained unclear. All eight donors whose samples were sequenced were randomly selected healthy volunteers, three of them men and five women. To determine HCMV serostatus, a commercial ELISA kit was used to detect HCMV-specific IgG in serum. For more than five donors, bulk peripheral blood T-cell repertoires were also sequenced from unsorted PBMC. MIGEC was used to demultiplex reads and group the reads by UMI, and MiTCR was used to assemble and quantify clonotypes. To exclude erroneous sequences, only TCR cDNA sequences supported by at least two reads were retained. The tcR package was used for downstream repertoire analysis, and clonotypes were matched across fractions by CDR3 nucleotide sequence plus V segment. VDJmatch was used to annotate antigen specificity against VDJdb, with one amino acid substitution in CDR3 allowed.

The source is a woman aged 18-29 years in good health. Sequences were obtained from PBMCs. The chain joins TRBV5-1 to TRBJ1-1, with 7 bases aligning to TRBD1. The bases are TGCGCCAGCAGCTTTACAGGGGATTTTACCACTGAAGCTTTCTTT. Translated, this gives CASSFTGDFTTEAFF.